This T cell receptor beta chain was observed in a study of blood T cells in healthy people across ages. The J segment lost 9 bases and the V segment lost 3 bases, leaving 5 bases of the junction unmatched. The CDR3 covers 14 residues. Germline V gene data show CDR1 as DFQATT and CDR2 as SNEGSKA (reference sequence). This clonotype appeared a few times. Primed by a sample-barcoded 5' primer and a J-beta primer mix, a second PCR proceeded for 7 to 11 cycles. Each of the cDNA molecules was tagged by a template-switch adaptor with 12 random nucleotides. CDR3-containing paired-end reads numbered at least 2.5 million in each sample. TCRdb ran MiXCR on the 5' RACE reads and lists one entry per CDR3 protein. Of roughly 800,000 distinct CDR3 sequences in the sample, 25% are singletons; the top ten hold 9% to 9.5%. The sample was also reused in another study, on T cells of mothers and their children.

Material: blood. This rearrangement joins TRBV20-1 to TRBJ1-6; 10 bases match TRBD1. This receptor was taken from a boy between 10 and 17 years old in good health. The CDR3 spells CSARTTGGSSPLHF. The DNA for the CDR3 is TGCAGTGCTAGGACGACAGGGGGCAGTTCACCCCTCCACTTT.